This is a list of T cell receptor beta chains from one sample in a study of graft-versus-host responses after intestinal transplantation. This table comes from immunoSEQ multiplex PCR, and its TCRdb copy is limited to in-frame clones, with some not included. The sample includes some 84,000 clones, roughly 80% seen only once; the top ten take 0.65% to 0.85%. Which antigens these TCRs recognize remains unknown. The source material was unstimulated CD4+ T cells sorted from spleen or lymph node cells, sampled before intestinal transplant. The receptors shown here come from a human donor who received an intestinal transplant. CDR3s include the opening cysteine and the closing phenylalanine or tryptophan. D genes are given only for firm matches. Clone size is stated in some rows and not others, as once, few, many or a class when expanded.

. TRBJ2-1 TRBD2 TRBV15 TGTGCCACCACTGCTAGCGGGGGGCTGGAGCAGTTCTTC CATTASGGLEQFF
. TRBJ2-7 TRBD2 TRBV6-5 TGTGCCAGCAGTAGCGGGGAGTACTACGAGCAGTACTTC CASSSGEYYEQYF
. TRBJ2-7 TRBD2 TRBV7-8 TGTGCCAGCAGCTTAGCGTGGACTAGCGGCTACGAGCAGTACTTC CASSLAWTSGYEQYF
once TRBJ2-5 . TRBV7-2 TGTGCCAGCAGCCCTAACAGGGGAGGGACCCAGTACTTC CASSPNRGGTQYF
few TRBJ2-2 TRBD2 TRBV5-4 TGTGCCAGCAGCCAACCTTCTAGCGGAACCAACACCGGGGAGCTGTTTTTT CASSQPSSGTNTGELFF
. TRBJ2-1 TRBD2 TRBV9 TGTGCCAGCAGCTTTGTTTCTAGCGGGAGTGATGAGCAGTTCTTC CASSFVSSGSDEQFF
. TRBJ1-2 TRBD1 TRBV5-1 TGCGCCAGCACGGACAGGGTTGACTATGGCTACACCTTC CASTDRVDYGYTF
few TRBJ2-6 . TRBV11-2 TGTGCCAGCACCTTCGCTGGGGCCAACGTCCTGACTTTC CASTFAGANVLTF
. TRBJ2-1 TRBD1 TRBV2 TGTGCCAGCATGCAGGGGGCCCTCAATGAGCAGTTCTTC CASMQGALNEQFF
. TRBJ1-1 TRBD1 TRBV29-1 TGCAGCGTTGAGGGACAGGTCTCTCGAGGCACTGAAGCTTTCTTT CSVEGQVSRGTEAFF
. TRBJ2-7 . TRBV27 TGTGCCAGCAGTCCGAGGACTGTAACCTACGAGCAGTACTTC CASSPRTVTYEQYF
. TRBJ2-5 TRBD2 TRBV9 TGTGCCAGCAGCGTCCAGATATCTAGCGGACAAGAGACCCAGTACTTC CASSVQISSGQETQYF
. TRBJ2-7 . TRBV19 TGTGCCAGTAGTATAACGGGAGTTCCCTACGAGCAGTACTTC CASSITGVPYEQYF
. TRBJ2-2 TRBD2 TRBV5-1 TGCGCCAGCAGCTTGGCACTAGCGGGGACGGCCGGGGAGCTGTTTTTT CASSLALAGTAGELFF
. TRBJ1-5 . TRBV15 TGTGCCACCAGCAGAGATCTAACGAGGGAAAGGAACAATCAGCCCCAGCATTTT CATSRDLTRERNNQPQHF
. TRBJ1-3 . TRBV18 TGTGCCAGCTCACCGGGGACAACTGGAAACACCATATATTTT CASSPGTTGNTIYF
. TRBJ2-1 TRBD2 TRBV28 TGTGCCAGCAGTACAAGACTAGCGGGAGGAATCTACTCCTACAATGAGCAGTTCTTC CASSTRLAGGIYSYNEQFF
. TRBJ2-7 TRBD1 TRBV29-1 TGCAGCGTTGTAGAGGACAGGGTAGAGAGGGGCTCCTACGAGCAGTACTTC CSVVEDRVERGSYEQYF
once TRBJ2-7 . TRBV5-1 TGCGCCAGCAGACCCTTAGGAAGCGACGAGCAGTACTTC CASRPLGSDEQYF
. TRBJ2-2 . TRBV7-9 TGTGCCAGCAGCCCGAGGAGGGCCGGGGAGCTGTTTTTT CASSPRRAGELFF
. TRBJ2-7 . TRBV28 TGTGCCAGCAGTTTTGCTGGGGCCGTTGCCTACGAGCAGTACTTC CASSFAGAVAYEQYF
. TRBJ2-3 TRBD1 TRBV30 TGTGCCTGGAGTGGGGCACAGGGGGTGTCAGATACGCAGTATTTT CAWSGAQGVSDTQYF
once TRBJ2-7 TRBD1 TRBV7-2 TGTGCCAGCAGCTTAGGGACAGGGGACGAGCAGTACTTC CASSLGTGDEQYF
few TRBJ2-5 . TRBV7-9 TGTGCCAGCAGCTTAGTCTTCCGAGGAGTTGAGACCCAGTACTTC CASSLVFRGVETQYF
few TRBJ2-1 . TRBV9 TGTGCCAGCAGCAACCGGGGGGCTAACTCCTACAATGAGCAGTTCTTC CASSNRGANSYNEQFF
. TRBJ2-5 . TRBV6-1 TGTGCCAGCAGCCCTGAGGAGGGTAGGAAGACCCAGTACTTC CASSPEEGRKTQYF
. TRBJ2-7 . TRBV5-1 TGCGCCAGCAGCCCTAACCCAGGGGCCTCCTACGAGCAGTACTTC CASSPNPGASYEQYF
. TRBJ1-2 TRBD1 TRBV9 TGTGCCAGCAGCGCCGACAGGGTTGGCTACACCTTC CASSADRVGYTF
. TRBJ1-2 TRBD1 TRBV5-1 TGCGCCAGCAGCTTGCCGGGCACAGGGGGTCTTGGCTACACCTTC CASSLPGTGGLGYTF
. TRBJ2-4 TRBD2 TRBV6-1 TGTGCCAGCAGTGAAGGGACTAGCGGTCGAAACATTCAGTACTTC CASSEGTSGRNIQYF
. TRBJ2-3 TRBD1 TRBV5-1 TGCGCCAGCAGCTTTGGACAGGGGGCCGATACGCAGTATTTT CASSFGQGADTQYF
. TRBJ2-2 . TRBV5-1 TGCGAGGCTCGGGAGGAAGGGGTTCGGGGGGCAAAAACGAACACCGGGGAGCTGTTTTTT CEAREEGVRGAKTNTGELFF
. TRBJ2-7 . TRBV5-1 TGCGCCAGCAGCCCCGGAGGCCGGTGGTACGAGCAGTACTTC CASSPGGRWYEQYF
. TRBJ2-3 . TRBV2 TGTGCCAGCAGGGCGGCCCTAAGCACAGATACGCAGTATTTT CASRAALSTDTQYF
. TRBJ2-1 . TRBV5-4 TGTGCCAGCACCCGAAGGGGGGGCGGGGGCGGTGAGCAGTTCTTC CASTRRGGGGGEQFF
once TRBJ2-2 TRBD2 TRBV2 TGTGCCAGCAGTTTTAGCGGGGTGGGCACCGGGGAGCTGTTTTTT CASSFSGVGTGELFF
few TRBJ1-4 TRBD1 TRBV5-6 TGTGCCAGCAGCTTGCTTTTAGGTCGGGACAGGCTGTTTTTT CASSLLLGRDRLFF
. TRBJ1-2 TRBD1 TRBV28 TGTGCCAGCAGCCAGCCTCGGGACAGGGGCCGCGGGGGCTACACCTTC CASSQPRDRGRGGYTF
. TRBJ2-7 TRBD1 TRBV6-1 TGTGCCAGCAGTGTTCGAGCCGGGACAGACTCCTACGAGCAGTACTTC CASSVRAGTDSYEQYF
. TRBJ2-5 TRBD1 TRBV29-1 TGCAGCGGGGGACAGAAAGAGACCCAGTACTTC CSGGQKETQYF
. TRBJ2-4 TRBD2 TRBV11-2 TGTGCCAGCAGCTTGGGGTGGGAGGGCAAAAACATTCAGTACTTC CASSLGWEGKNIQYF
. TRBJ2-3 TRBD1 TRBV5-1 TGCGCCAGCAGGGTGACAGGGGTCGCAGATACGCAGTATTTT CASRVTGVADTQYF
. TRBJ1-2 . TRBV28 TGTGCCAGCACCTCTAACTATGGCTACACCTTC CASTSNYGYTF
. TRBJ2-3 TRBD2 TRBV9 TGTGCCAGCAGCGGCGGACTAGCGGGCACAGATACGCAGTATTTT CASSGGLAGTDTQYF
. TRBJ2-1 TRBD2 TRBV4-2 TGTGCCAGCGGACTAGCGGGATACAATGAGCAGTTCTTC CASGLAGYNEQFF
. TRBJ1-1 TRBD1 TRBV28 TGTGCCAGCAGTTCCGGGACAGGGGGAATGGGCGCTGAAGCTTTCTTT CASSSGTGGMGAEAFF